This TCR beta chain originates from a study of OX40 agonist ivuxolimab in advanced cancers. Data came from immunoSEQ multiplex PCR; TCRdb stores just in-frame clones and leaves some out. The sample has fewer than 100,000 clones, around 88% seen once. The clonotype originates from an adult with an advanced solid tumor such as melanoma, head and neck, liver or kidney cancer. The sequenced sample was CD4+ or CD8+ T cells sorted from blood, obtained in a trial of the OX40 agonist ivuxolimab.

CDR3: CASSQVRNRYGYTF. Here the CDR3 DNA reads TGCGCCAGCAGCCAAGTAAGGAACCGCTATGGCTACACCTTC. This chain links TRBV4-3 with TRBJ1-2, with D unclear. V lost 1 base and J 4 bases, leaving 10 bases between the germline ends. The CDR3 is 14 amino acids. CDR1 and CDR2 from the germline V gene are LGHNA and YSLEER.